The TCR beta chain under discussion was sequenced for a study of cytotoxic CD8 clonotypes in ibrutinib-treated CLL (dated by TCRdb to about 2021). At the level of the whole study: The cohort included roughly 15 treatment-naive and ten to eleven relapsed/refractory patients; approximately 17 were IGHV unmutated. Responses were partial in roughly 24 patients and complete in 2; after median 68 months follow-up, about 14 stayed in remission and around 12 progressed. Response samples were taken after a median of about a year on treatment, ranging from 6 to 36 months. Samples averaged roughly 260,000 productive templates and about 94,000 productive rearrangements. Longitudinal samples were obtainable from about 30% of the 86 participants in the trial. Cryopreserved peripheral blood mononuclear cells were collected before treatment, at response, and at either disease progression or sustained remission.

Comment on this clone: No antigen is known for it. No much larger clonotype is one base removed from it; base qualities were not supplied.

For TCR beta library preparation, roughly 2 micrograms of genomic DNA was extracted from cryopreserved PBMCs. Longitudinal blood samples from CLL patients on ibrutinib monotherapy underwent high-throughput TCR beta sequencing. The patients took part in an open-label, single-center phase 2 trial of ibrutinib monotherapy. Overall study results and their limits: Baseline clonality exceeded that of age-matched healthy donors and correlated strongly with circulating CD8+ T-cell counts. Public clonotypes were found to be uncommon and were observed to contract or remain stable during treatment; the increase in clonality was shown to reflect expansion of private clonotypes at ibrutinib response. Lymph node repertoires were not examined, and the timing of sampling was not matched between patients in sustained remission and those whose disease progressed. Clonality rose at ibrutinib response, remained stable during sustained remission, and dropped back toward baseline at progression.

Each clonotype received, on average, around 10x coverage in deep resolution sequencing performed on a MiSeq, where the target depth lay between 1 in 1 million and 1 in 200,000 T cells. TCR beta libraries were generated with the immunoSEQ hsTCRB Kit. The authors processed their data as follows. The data were analyzed with ImmunoSEQ Analyzer and ImmunoSEQ Data Assistant, and V, D and J gene assignments followed IMGT definitions. Clonality, which ranges from 0 to 1, was calculated by subtracting the normalized Shannon entropy of productive rearrangement frequencies from one. Public clonotype analysis was restricted to overrepresented clonotypes comprising at least 0.05% of each patient's repertoire. Repertoires from about a dozen age-matched healthy donors in immuneACCESS were used as clonality controls. In TCRdb, the immuneACCESS table is reduced to in-frame sequences with V and J assigned. These tables do not hold every clone; where another copy was compared, an unresolved V gene accounts for under half, and the others remain unexplained. The DNA was the basis for D and trimming; V, J and clone size are from that table. This sample gives about 86,000 clones in total; 85% to 90% of them show up just once. Jointly, the top ten make up 5% to 6% of the sample.

This clonotype was obtained from a human donor with chronic lymphocytic leukemia. Specimen: PBMCs, collected before ibrutinib treatment.

CDR3 reads: CASRIAGEETQYF. The DNA sequence is given as TGTGCCAGCAGAATAGCGGGAGAAGAGACCCAGTACTTC. The chain is made from TRBV28 and TRBJ2-5; the junction holds 9 bases that match TRBD2. From a lookup of the germline V gene, CDR1 and CDR2 are MDHEN and SYDVKM. The CDR3 covers 13 residues, taking in both the cysteine and the phenylalanine. Of the read, only the CDR3 DNA is kept; its 39 bases are in frame from base 1. Clipping removes 6 bases from V and 3 bases from J, with 2 as the unmatched junction base count.